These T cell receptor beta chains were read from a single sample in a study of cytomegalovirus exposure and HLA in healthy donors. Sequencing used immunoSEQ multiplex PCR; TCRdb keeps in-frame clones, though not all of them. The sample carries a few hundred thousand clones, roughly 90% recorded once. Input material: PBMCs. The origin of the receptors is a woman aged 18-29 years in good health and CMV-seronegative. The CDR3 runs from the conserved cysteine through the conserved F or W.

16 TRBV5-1 CASSAVGGLSGNTIYF
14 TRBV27 CATPLASGTYEQYF
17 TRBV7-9 CASSRTGALGGVAEAFF
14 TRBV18 CASSPGQGNSPLHF
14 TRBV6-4 CASSGHTNNYGYTF
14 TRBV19 CASSMSGAAYEQYF
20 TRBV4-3 CASSQDYRGISISFVHEQYF
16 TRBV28 CASSSRLAGGTDTQYF
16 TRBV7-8 CASSLRPVGLWETQYF
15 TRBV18 CASSITGRSNQPQHF
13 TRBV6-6 CASQTSVNEKLFF
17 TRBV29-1 CSVEGLAGGPSTDTQYF
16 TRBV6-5 CASSYTGAGGQETQYF
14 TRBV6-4 CASSPDRVKGGYTF
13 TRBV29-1 CSVDRGINYGYTF
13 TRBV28 CASRTDRSYEQYF
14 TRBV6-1 CATNDGSSGNTIYF
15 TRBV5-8 CASSWIEGVSQPQHF
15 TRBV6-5 CASSYSQGNGNTIYF
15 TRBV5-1 CASSLADRRGETQYF
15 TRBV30 CAWNTDSFSTGELFF
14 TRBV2 CASTSARDLYGYTF
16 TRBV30 CAWSVEGLGYTGELFF
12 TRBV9 CASSSRTGTAFF
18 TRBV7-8 CASSLRALPTGGSGELFF
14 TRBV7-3 CASSLYKEGYEQYF
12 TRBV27 CASSRQDQPQHF
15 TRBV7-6 CASSPRDRGPNEQFF
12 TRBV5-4 CASSLVPHEQFF
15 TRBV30 CAWTWGRGTSYEQYF
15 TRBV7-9 CASSPQGISYNEQFF
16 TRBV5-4 CASSLWGQGYNSPLHF
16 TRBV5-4 CASSLGGTGSNEKLFF
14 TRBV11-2 CASSGRQGFYEQYF
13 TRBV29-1 CSVLTGTNTEAFF
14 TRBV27 CASSFGTANNEQFF
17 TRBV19 CASSKGPLTGASYEQYF
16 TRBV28 CASSSFGPQAAGELFF
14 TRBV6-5 CASSYQWSNTEAFF
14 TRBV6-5 CASSSPRASGELFF
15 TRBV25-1 CASSEQGFLNEKLFF
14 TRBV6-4 CASANRGHGNTIYF
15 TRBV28 CASSLSGGWHNEQFF
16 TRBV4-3 CASSLTRGLAADTQYF